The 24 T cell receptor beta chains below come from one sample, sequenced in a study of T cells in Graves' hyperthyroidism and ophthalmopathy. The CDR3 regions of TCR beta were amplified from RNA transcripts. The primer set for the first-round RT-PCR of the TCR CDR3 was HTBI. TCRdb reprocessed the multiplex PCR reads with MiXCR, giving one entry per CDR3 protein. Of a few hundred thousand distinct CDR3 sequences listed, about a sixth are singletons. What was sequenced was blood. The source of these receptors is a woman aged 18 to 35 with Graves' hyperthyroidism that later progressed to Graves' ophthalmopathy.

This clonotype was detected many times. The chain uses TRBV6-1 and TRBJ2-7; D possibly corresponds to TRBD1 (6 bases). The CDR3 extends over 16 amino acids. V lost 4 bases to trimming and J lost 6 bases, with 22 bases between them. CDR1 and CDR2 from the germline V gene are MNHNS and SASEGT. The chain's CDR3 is CASSAVRQVIRREQYF. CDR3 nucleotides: TGTGCCAGCAGTGCAGTCCGACAGGTCATTCGGCGCGAGCAGTACTTC.

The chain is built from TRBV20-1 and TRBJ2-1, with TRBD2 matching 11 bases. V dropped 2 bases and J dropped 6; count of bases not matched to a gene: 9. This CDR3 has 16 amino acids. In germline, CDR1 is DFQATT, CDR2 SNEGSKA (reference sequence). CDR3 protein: CSARYSGRDHSNEQFF. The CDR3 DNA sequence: TGCAGTGCTAGATATAGCGGGAGGGATCACAGCAATGAGCAGTTCTTC.

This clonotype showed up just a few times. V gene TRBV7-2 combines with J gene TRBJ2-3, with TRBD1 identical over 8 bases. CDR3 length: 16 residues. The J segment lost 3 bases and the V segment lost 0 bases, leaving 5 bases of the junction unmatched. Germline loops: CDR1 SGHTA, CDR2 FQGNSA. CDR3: CASSLAGTGVTDTQYF. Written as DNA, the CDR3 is TGTGCCAGCAGCTTAGCTGGGACAGGAGTAACAGATACGCAGTATTTT. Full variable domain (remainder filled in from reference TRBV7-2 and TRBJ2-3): GAGVSQSPSNKVTEKGKDVELRCDPISGHTALYWYRQSLGQGLEFLIYFQGNSAPDKSGLPSDRFSAERTGGSVSTLTIQRTQQEDSAVYLCASSLAGTGVTDTQYFGPGTRLTVL.

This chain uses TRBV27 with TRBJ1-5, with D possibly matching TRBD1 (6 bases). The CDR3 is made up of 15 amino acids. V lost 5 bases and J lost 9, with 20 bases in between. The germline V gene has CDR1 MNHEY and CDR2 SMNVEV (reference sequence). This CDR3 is CASSRLGTPELPQHF. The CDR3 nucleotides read TGTGCCAGCAGTCGGCTCGGGACACCAGAGTTGCCCCAGCATTTT.

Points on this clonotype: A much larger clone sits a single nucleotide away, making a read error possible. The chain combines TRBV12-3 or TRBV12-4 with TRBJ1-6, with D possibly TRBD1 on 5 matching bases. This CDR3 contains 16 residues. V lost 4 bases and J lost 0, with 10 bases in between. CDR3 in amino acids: CASSSFGTSYNSPLHF. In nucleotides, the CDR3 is TGTGCCAGCAGTTCTTTTGGGACCTCCTATAATTCACCCCTCCACTTT.

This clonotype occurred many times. DNA for the CDR3: TGTGCCAGCAGCGAGGACAACTACGAGCAGTACTTC. Protein product: CASSEDNYEQYF. The rearrangement joins TRBV7-9 to TRBJ2-7, with D possibly being TRBD1 (5 bases). Germline lookup yields CDR1 SEHNR and CDR2 FQNEAQ (reference sequence). Trimming removed 5 bases from V and 3 bases from J, with 8 bases in between. The CDR3 is 12 residues long.

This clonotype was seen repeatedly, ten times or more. The CDR3 DNA sequence: TGCAGTGCTAGTGGGGACAATGAGCAGTTCTTC. Translation: CSASGDNEQFF. The chain couples TRBV20-1 to TRBJ2-1; D is unclear. The germline CDR1 and CDR2 sequences are DFQATT and SNEGSKA (reference sequence). The CDR3 is 11 amino acids. Trimming left V 3 bases short and J 5 bases short, with 5 bases between.

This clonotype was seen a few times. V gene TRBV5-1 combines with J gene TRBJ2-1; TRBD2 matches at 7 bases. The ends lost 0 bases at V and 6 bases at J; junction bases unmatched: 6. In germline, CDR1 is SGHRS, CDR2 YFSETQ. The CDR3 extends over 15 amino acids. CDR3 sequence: CASSLEGREGNEQFF. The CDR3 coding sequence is TGCGCCAGCAGCTTGGAAGGCAGGGAGGGCAATGAGCAGTTCTTC.

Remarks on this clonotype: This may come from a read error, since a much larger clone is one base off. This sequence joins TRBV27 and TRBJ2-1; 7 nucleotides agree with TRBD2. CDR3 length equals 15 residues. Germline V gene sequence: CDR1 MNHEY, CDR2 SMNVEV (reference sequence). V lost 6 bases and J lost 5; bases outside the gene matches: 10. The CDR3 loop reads CASSLLTSIHNEQFF. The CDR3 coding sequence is TGTGCCAGCAGCCTCCTGACTAGCATCCACAATGAGCAGTTCTTC.

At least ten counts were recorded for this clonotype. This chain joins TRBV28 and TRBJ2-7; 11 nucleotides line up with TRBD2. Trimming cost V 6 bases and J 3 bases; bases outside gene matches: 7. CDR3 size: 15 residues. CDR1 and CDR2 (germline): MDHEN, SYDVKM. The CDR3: CASSGGTSGFYEQYF. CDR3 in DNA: TGTGCCAGCAGCGGAGGGACTAGCGGATTCTACGAGCAGTACTTC.

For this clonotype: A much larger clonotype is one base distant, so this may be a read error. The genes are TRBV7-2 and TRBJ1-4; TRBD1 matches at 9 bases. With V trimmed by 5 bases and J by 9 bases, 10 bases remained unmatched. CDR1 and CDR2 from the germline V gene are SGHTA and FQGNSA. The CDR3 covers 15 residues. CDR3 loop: CASSPIRDRAKKLFF. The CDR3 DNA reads TGTGCCAGCAGCCCGATCCGGGACAGGGCAAAAAAACTGTTTTTT.

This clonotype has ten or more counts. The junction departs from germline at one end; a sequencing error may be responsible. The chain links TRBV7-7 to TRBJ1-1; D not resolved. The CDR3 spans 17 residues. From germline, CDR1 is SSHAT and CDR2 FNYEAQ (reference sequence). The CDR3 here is CASSQLTFEGVDTEAFF. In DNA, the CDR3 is TGTGCTAGCAGCCAACTAACATTTGAGGGTGTTGACACTGAAGCTTTCTTT.

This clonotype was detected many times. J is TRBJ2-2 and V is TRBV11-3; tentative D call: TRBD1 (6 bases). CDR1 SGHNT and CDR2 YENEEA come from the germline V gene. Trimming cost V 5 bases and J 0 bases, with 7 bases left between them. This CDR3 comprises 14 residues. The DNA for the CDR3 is TGTGCCAGCAGCCGACAGGCGAACACCGGGGAGCTGTTTTTT. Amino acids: CASSRQANTGELFF.

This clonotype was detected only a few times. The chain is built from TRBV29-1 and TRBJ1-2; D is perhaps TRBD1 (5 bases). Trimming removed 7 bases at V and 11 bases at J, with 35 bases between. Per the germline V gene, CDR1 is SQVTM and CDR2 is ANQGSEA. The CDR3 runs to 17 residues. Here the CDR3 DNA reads TGCAGCGCCTCTGAGGGAACTGACAGTTTCGGGTTCTATAGTTACACCTTC. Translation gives CSASEGTDSFGFYSYTF. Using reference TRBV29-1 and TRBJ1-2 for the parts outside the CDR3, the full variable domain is SAVISQKPSRDICQRGTSLTIQCQVDSQVTMMFWYRQQPGQSLTLIATANQGSEATYESGFVIDKFPISRPNLTFSTLTVSNMSPEDSSIYLCSASEGTDSFGFYSYTFGSGTRLTVV.

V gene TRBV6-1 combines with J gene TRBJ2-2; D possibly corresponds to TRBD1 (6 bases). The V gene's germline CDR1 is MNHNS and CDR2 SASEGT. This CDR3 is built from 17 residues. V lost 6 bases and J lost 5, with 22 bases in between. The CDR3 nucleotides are TGTGCCAGCAGGAGGGGGTCCCCCGGCACCTTGACCGGGGAGCTGTTTTTT. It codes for CASRRGSPGTLTGELFF.

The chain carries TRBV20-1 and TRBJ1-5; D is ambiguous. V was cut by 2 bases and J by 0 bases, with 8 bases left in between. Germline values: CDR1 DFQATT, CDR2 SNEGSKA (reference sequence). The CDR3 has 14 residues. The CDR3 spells CSARREYSNQPQHF. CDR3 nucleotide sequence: TGCAGTGCTAGACGGGAGTATAGCAATCAGCCCCAGCATTTT.

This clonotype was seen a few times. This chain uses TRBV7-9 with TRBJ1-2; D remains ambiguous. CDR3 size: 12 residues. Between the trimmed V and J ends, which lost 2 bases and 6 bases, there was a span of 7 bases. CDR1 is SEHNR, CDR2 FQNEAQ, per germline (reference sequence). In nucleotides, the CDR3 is TGTGCCAGCAGCTTAAGTCACGATGGCTACACCTTC. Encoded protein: CASSLSHDGYTF.

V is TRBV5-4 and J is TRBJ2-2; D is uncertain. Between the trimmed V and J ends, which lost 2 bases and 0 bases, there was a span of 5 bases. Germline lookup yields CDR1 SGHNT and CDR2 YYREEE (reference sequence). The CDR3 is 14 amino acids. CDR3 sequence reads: CASSLQPNTGELFF. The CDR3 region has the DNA TGTGCCAGCAGCTTACAACCGAACACCGGGGAGCTGTTTTTT.

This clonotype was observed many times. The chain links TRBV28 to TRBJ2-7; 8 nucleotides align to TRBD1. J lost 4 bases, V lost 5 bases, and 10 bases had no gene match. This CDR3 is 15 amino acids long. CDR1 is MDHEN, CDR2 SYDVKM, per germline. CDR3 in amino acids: CASSPRGRGLYEQYF. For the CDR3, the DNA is TGTGCCAGCAGTCCCCGGGGCAGGGGGCTTTACGAGCAGTACTTC.

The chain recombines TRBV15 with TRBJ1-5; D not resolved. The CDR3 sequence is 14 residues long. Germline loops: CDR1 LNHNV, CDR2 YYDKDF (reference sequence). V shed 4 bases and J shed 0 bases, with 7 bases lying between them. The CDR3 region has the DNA TGTGCCACCAGCACGGGATATAGCAATCAGCCCCAGCATTTT. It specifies CATSTGYSNQPQHF.

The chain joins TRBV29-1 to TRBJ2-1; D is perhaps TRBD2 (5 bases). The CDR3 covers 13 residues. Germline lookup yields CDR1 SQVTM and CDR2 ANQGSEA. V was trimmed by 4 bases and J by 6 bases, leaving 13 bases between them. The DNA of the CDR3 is TGCAGCGTTGTTAGGGAGTGGGGCAATGAGCAGTTCTTC. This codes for CSVVREWGNEQFF.

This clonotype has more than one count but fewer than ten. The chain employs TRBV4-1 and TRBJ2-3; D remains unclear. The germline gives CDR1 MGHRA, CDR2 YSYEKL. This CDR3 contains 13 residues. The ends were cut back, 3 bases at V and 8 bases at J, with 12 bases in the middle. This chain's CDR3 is CASSQVPPGTQYF. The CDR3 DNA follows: TGCGCCAGCAGCCAGGTCCCGCCGGGTACGCAGTATTTT.

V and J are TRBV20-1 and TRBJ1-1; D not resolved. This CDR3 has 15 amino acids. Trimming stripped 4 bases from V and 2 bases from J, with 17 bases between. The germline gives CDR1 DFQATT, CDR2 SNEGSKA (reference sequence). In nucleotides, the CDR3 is TGCAGTGCTAAAGTAGGACCCCAAATTAACACTGAAGCTTTCTTT. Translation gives CSAKVGPQINTEAFF.

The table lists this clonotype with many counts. Here the CDR3 DNA reads TGCGCCAGCAGCCAAGATCCGAAGACAAGGAACTATGGCTACACCTTC. Translation: CASSQDPKTRNYGYTF. The chain links TRBV4-1 to TRBJ1-2; D remains unclear. The ends were cut back, 0 bases at V and 2 bases at J, with 13 bases in the middle. CDR3 length: 16 amino acids. Germline CDR1 is MGHRA and CDR2 is YSYEKL.